This is a list of T cell receptor beta chains from one sample in a study of cytomegalovirus exposure and HLA in healthy donors. The method was immunoSEQ multiplex PCR; TCRdb's version includes in-frame clones alone and lacks a portion of them. The sample lists fewer than 100,000 clones, 7.6% occurring once. Sequenced input: PBMCs. The receptors stem from a man aged 50-59 years in good health and CMV-seronegative. The CDR3 runs from the conserved cysteine through the conserved F or W. Fields, in order: V gene, clone size, J gene, D gene, CDR3 protein, CDR3 DNA. D genes are given only for firm matches. Clone size is given for some rows only: seen once, a few or many times, or a class if the clone is expanded.

TRBV5-1	NA	TRBJ2-7	NA	CASSLAGKIYEQYF	TGCGCCAGCAGCTTGGCGGGAAAGATCTACGAGCAGTACTTC
TRBV28	NA	TRBJ2-5	TRBD1	CATVTGGAGETQYF	TGTGCCACAGTTACAGGGGGCGCGGGGGAGACCCAGTACTTC
TRBV7-6	once	TRBJ1-3	NA	CASSLAEGFGNTIYF	TGTGCCAGCAGCTTAGCGGAGGGGTTTGGAAACACCATATATTTT
TRBV6-5	NA	TRBJ1-3	NA	CASTSATGKTIYF	TGTGCCAGCACCTCGGCGACCGGGAAAACCATATATTTT
TRBV28	NA	TRBJ2-3	TRBD2	CASSLMTSGTDTQYF	TGTGCCAGCAGTTTAATGACTAGCGGCACAGATACGCAGTATTTT
TRBV19	few	TRBJ2-3	TRBD2	CASSTRLAASTDTQYF	TGTGCCAGTAGTACGCGACTAGCTGCTAGCACAGATACGCAGTATTTT
TRBV6-6	NA	TRBJ2-7	TRBD1	CATNSGGYEQYF	TGTGCCACCAACTCAGGGGGCTACGAGCAGTACTTC
TRBV7-2	few	TRBJ2-2	NA	CASSWEAGELFF	TGTGCCAGCAGCTGGGAGGCCGGGGAGCTGTTTTTT
TRBV5-1	NA	TRBJ1-6	NA	CASSLDGYNSPLHF	TGCGCCAGCAGCTTGGACGGCTATAATTCACCCCTCCACTTT
TRBV2	few	TRBJ1-4	NA	CASSPGLAREKLFF	TGTGCCAGCAGCCCGGGACTGGCTCGTGAAAAACTGTTTTTT
TRBV2	few	TRBJ1-1	TRBD1	CASRIQGSDTEAFF	TGTGCCAGCAGGATACAGGGGTCGGATACTGAAGCTTTCTTT
TRBV6-4	few	TRBJ2-2	TRBD1	CASSDRGLGTGELFF	TGTGCCAGCAGTGACAGGGGGCTGGGCACCGGGGAGCTGTTTTTT
TRBV27	NA	TRBJ1-4	NA	CASSSAGTDEKLFF	TGTGCCAGCAGTTCCGCGGGTACTGATGAAAAACTGTTTTTT
TRBV19	NA	TRBJ2-3	TRBD2	CASSPLGGDGTDTQYF	TGTGCCAGTAGTCCCCTGGGGGGGGACGGCACAGATACGCAGTATTTT
TRBV10-3	few	TRBJ2-7	TRBD2	CAIKVTSDSYEQYF	TGTGCCATCAAGGTTACTAGCGACTCCTACGAGCAGTACTTC
TRBV7-9	few	TRBJ1-6	NA	CASSLWGGTANSPLHF	TGTGCCAGCAGCTTATGGGGCGGGACGGCTAATTCACCCCTCCACTTT
TRBV29-1	few	TRBJ1-1	NA	CSVGGGGNTEAFF	TGCAGCGTTGGTGGGGGGGGGAACACTGAAGCTTTCTTT
TRBV10-2	few	TRBJ1-2	NA	CATTGGDGYTF	TGCGCCACTACGGGGGGGGATGGCTACACCTTC
TRBV5-4	NA	TRBJ2-7	NA	CASSFSLTYEQYF	TGTGCCAGCAGCTTCTCCCTGACATACGAGCAGTACTTC
TRBV2	few	TRBJ1-4	NA	CASSPQRGGGHQNEKLFF	TGTGCCAGCAGTCCCCAGCGGGGGGGCGGGCACCAAAATGAAAAACTGTTTTTT
TRBV6-5	few	TRBJ2-1	NA	CASSYLAYNEQFF	TGTGCCAGCAGTTACTTGGCTTACAATGAGCAGTTCTTC
TRBV5-8	few	TRBJ2-7	TRBD1	CASSLALGDRDSYEQYF	TGTGCCAGCAGCTTGGCCTTGGGGGACAGGGATTCCTACGAGCAGTACTTC
TRBV5-8	NA	TRBJ2-1	TRBD1	CASSREGTGGFEQFF	TGTGCCAGCAGCCGGGAAGGGACAGGGGGGTTTGAGCAGTTCTTC
TRBV5-1	few	TRBJ1-5	NA	CASSSGDGGNQPQHF	TGCGCCAGCAGCTCAGGGGACGGCGGCAATCAGCCCCAGCATTTT
TRBV7-6	few	TRBJ2-1	TRBD2	CASSLPRLAGVKDEQFF	TGTGCCAGCAGCTTACCCCGACTAGCGGGAGTGAAGGATGAGCAGTTCTTC
TRBV7-9	few	TRBJ2-1	NA	CASSPGDWDYNEQFF	TGTGCCAGCAGCCCGGGAGACTGGGACTACAATGAGCAGTTCTTC
TRBV2	NA	TRBJ2-7	TRBD2	CASRLAGGPREQYF	TGTGCCAGCAGACTAGCGGGGGGGCCCAGGGAGCAGTACTTC
TRBV9	once	TRBJ2-1	TRBD2	CASSVVGGGGFDNEQFF	TGTGCCAGCAGCGTAGTGGGAGGCGGGGGATTCGACAATGAGCAGTTCTTC
TRBV29-1	few	TRBJ1-2	NA	CSVAQGNYGYTF	TGCAGCGTTGCACAGGGCAACTATGGCTACACCTTC
TRBV5-1	few	TRBJ1-2	NA	CASSRDTNYGYTF	TGCGCCAGCAGCCGGGACACAAATTATGGCTACACCTTC
TRBV21-1	once	TRBJ1-1	NA	CASSKLAGLNTEAFF	TGTGCCAGCAGCAAACTTGCAGGGTTGAACACTGAAGCTTTCTTT
TRBV11-2	NA	TRBJ2-1	NA	CASSPGNEQFF	TGTGCCAGCAGCCCAGGCAATGAGCAGTTCTTC
TRBV10-3	few	TRBJ1-2	NA	CAISTGRQINYGYTF	TGTGCCATCAGTACGGGGAGGCAGATTAACTATGGCTACACCTTC
TRBV19	few	TRBJ2-1	NA	CASRYRTSYNEQFF	TGTGCCAGTAGGTACAGAACCTCCTACAATGAGCAGTTCTTC
TRBV6-1	NA	TRBJ2-7	TRBD2	CASSVLAGDAYEQYF	TGTGCCAGCAGTGTTTTAGCGGGGGACGCCTACGAGCAGTACTTC
TRBV5-8	few	TRBJ1-1	NA	CASSLVGGMGAFF	TGTGCCAGCAGCTTGGTTGGCGGAATGGGAGCTTTCTTT
TRBV5-1	NA	TRBJ1-4	TRBD1	CASSSGQPNEKLFF	TGCGCCAGCAGCTCGGGACAGCCTAATGAAAAACTGTTTTTT
TRBV19	NA	TRBJ2-3	NA	CASTSRQTDTQYF	TGTGCCAGTACCTCAAGACAAACAGATACGCAGTATTTT
TRBV7-9	NA	TRBJ2-1	TRBD2	CASSFLSSGRIDEQFF	TGTGCCAGCAGCTTCCTTTCTAGCGGGAGAATCGATGAGCAGTTCTTC
TRBV6-5	NA	TRBJ1-1	NA	CASSSHRGIPEAFF	TGTGCCAGCAGTTCTCACCGGGGGATTCCTGAAGCTTTCTTT
TRBV29-1	few	TRBJ1-1	NA	CTAILAGTEAFF	TGCACCGCTATCCTGGCGGGCACTGAAGCTTTCTTT
TRBV28	NA	TRBJ2-7	TRBD2	CASSYMTSGNYEQYF	TGTGCCAGCAGTTATATGACTAGCGGGAACTACGAGCAGTACTTC